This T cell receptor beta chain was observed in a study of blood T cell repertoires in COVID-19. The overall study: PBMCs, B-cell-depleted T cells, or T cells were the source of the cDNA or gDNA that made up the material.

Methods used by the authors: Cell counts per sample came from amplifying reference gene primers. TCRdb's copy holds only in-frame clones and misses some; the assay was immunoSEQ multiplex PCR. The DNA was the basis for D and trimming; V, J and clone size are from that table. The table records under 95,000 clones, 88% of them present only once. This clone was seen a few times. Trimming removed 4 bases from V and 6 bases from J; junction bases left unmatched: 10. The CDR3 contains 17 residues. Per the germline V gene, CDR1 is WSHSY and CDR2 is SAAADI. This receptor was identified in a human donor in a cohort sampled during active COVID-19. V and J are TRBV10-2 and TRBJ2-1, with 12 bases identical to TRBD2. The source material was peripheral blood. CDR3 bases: TGCGCCAGCAGTGTTTCCCTTCTAGCGGGAGGGCCCAATGAGCAGTTCTTC. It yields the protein CASSVSLLAGGPNEQFF.